This entry lists 10 T cell receptor beta chains sequenced from one sample in a study of lymphopenia after photon versus proton radiotherapy. TCRdb keeps only in-frame clones here, not all; method: immunoSEQ multiplex PCR. The table has around 160,000 clones, approximately 90% seen once. Material: peripheral blood, obtained from a patient treated with photon-based radiotherapy. The receptors derive from a man in his fifties with gastric cancer.

This chain uses TRBV9 with TRBJ1-2; TRBD1 agrees at 8 bases. V shed 2 bases and J 4 bases; nucleotides not matched to a gene: 4. The CDR3 length is 14 residues. From germline, CDR1 is SGDLS and CDR2 YYNGEE. CDR3 sequence: CASSVGTGGYGYTF. The CDR3 region has the DNA TGTGCCAGCAGCGTCGGTACAGGGGGCTATGGCTACACCTTC.

This chain joins TRBV4-2 and TRBJ2-5; TRBD2 is a possible D gene (7 bases). Trimming removed 1 base from V and 6 bases from J, with 12 bases in between. This CDR3 contains 14 residues. CDR1 is LGHNA, CDR2 YNFKEQ, per germline. The DNA for the CDR3 is TGTGCCAGCAGCCAAGCCGGCGGGGGCAAGACCCAGTACTTC. It yields the protein CASSQAGGGKTQYF.

The chain has TRBV2 and TRBJ1-5, with TRBD1 matching over 10 bases. The CDR3 loop spans 15 amino acids. CDR1 is SNHLY, CDR2 FYNNEI, per germline. V lost 8 bases to trimming and J lost 4 bases; unmatched junction nucleotides: 8. The CDR3 is CASGSPGQGNQPQHF. The CDR3 DNA sequence: TGTGCCAGCGGTTCTCCGGGACAGGGGAATCAGCCCCAGCATTTT. The full variable domain, rest sourced from reference TRBV2 and TRBJ1-5, is EPEVTQTPSHQVTQMGQEVILRCVPISNHLYFYWYRQILGQKVEFLVSFYNNEISEKSEIFDDQFSVERPDGSNFTLKIRSTKLEDSAMYFCASGSPGQGNQPQHFGDGTRLSIL.

The chain employs TRBV5-1 and TRBJ2-7; tentative D call: TRBD2 (6 bases). The V end was cut by 0 bases, the J end by 7 bases, with 14 bases between. Germline V gene data show CDR1 as SGHRS and CDR2 as YFSETQ. The CDR3 length is 14 residues. CDR3 sequence: CASSLARSSEEQYF. The CDR3 DNA reads TGCGCCAGCAGCTTGGCTCGCTCTAGCGAAGAGCAGTACTTC.

The chain joins TRBV7-9 to TRBJ1-4; the D gene is possibly TRBD1 (5 bases). The V and J ends lost 2 bases and 1 base respectively, with 14 bases between them. This CDR3 region has 17 residues. Germline loops: CDR1 SEHNR, CDR2 FQNEAQ (reference sequence). The CDR3 DNA reads as TGTGCCAGCAGCTTATATCAGGGCTCCCTAACTAATGAAAAACTGTTTTTT. It translates to CASSLYQGSLTNEKLFF.

V usage is TRBV4-2 and J usage is TRBJ2-3; 8 bases are shared with TRBD2. This CDR3 is 16 amino acids long. The germline V gene encodes CDR1 LGHNA and CDR2 YNFKEQ. V lost 1 base, J lost 1 base, and 4 bases stayed unmatched. This chain's CDR3 is CASSQVSGGGTDTQYF. CDR3 nucleotide sequence: TGTGCCAGCAGCCAAGTAAGCGGGGGAGGCACAGATACGCAGTATTTT.

The rearrangement joins TRBV5-1 to TRBJ2-1, with TRBD2 identical over 10 bases. The CDR3 is 17 amino acids. Germline V gene data show CDR1 as SGHRS and CDR2 as YFSETQ. The V gene end was trimmed by 0 bases and the J gene end by 4 bases; junction bases not matched to a gene: 7. CDR3 region: CASSLAGTSEIYNEQFF. For the CDR3, the DNA is TGCGCCAGCAGCTTGGCCGGGACTAGCGAGATTTACAATGAGCAGTTCTTC.

V gene TRBV5-1 combines with J gene TRBJ2-1, with a possible D match to TRBD1 (6 bases). This CDR3 is 11 amino acids long. Trimming pared 7 bases from V and 8 bases from J, leaving 10 bases between. The germline V gene has CDR1 SGHRS and CDR2 YFSETQ. CDR3 protein: CASGTYDEQFF. CDR3 in DNA: TGCGCCAGCGGGACATACGATGAGCAGTTCTTC.

This chain uses TRBV4-3 with TRBJ1-4; 9 bases agree with TRBD1. Germline V gene data show CDR1 as LGHNA and CDR2 as YSLEER. The V segment lost 4 bases and the J segment 0 bases; nucleotides outside the gene matches: 9. This CDR3 contains 18 residues. CDR3 sequence: CASSPQPGQGATNEKLFF. In DNA form, the CDR3 reads TGCGCCAGCAGCCCCCAGCCGGGACAGGGTGCAACTAATGAAAAACTGTTTTTT.

The chain uses TRBV5-1 and TRBJ2-2; 8 bases are shared with TRBD2. This CDR3 contains 14 residues. The trim removed 1 base at V and 10 bases at J, leaving 6 bases unmatched. CDR1 is SGHRS, CDR2 YFSETQ, per germline. The CDR3 loop reads CASSLYTSGQELFF. CDR3 nucleotide sequence: TGCGCCAGCAGCTTGTACACTAGCGGCCAGGAGCTGTTTTTT.